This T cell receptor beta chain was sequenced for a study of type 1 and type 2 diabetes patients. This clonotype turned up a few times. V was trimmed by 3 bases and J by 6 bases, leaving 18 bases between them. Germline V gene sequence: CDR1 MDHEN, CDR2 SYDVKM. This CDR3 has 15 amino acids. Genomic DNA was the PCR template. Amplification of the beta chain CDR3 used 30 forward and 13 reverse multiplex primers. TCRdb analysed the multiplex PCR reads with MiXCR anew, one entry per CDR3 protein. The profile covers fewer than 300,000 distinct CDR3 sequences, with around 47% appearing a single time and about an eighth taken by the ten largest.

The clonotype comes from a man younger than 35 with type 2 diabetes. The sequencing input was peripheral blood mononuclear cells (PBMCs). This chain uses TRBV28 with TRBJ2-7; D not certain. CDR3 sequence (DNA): TGTGCCAGCAGTTTGAATTACCCGGTTGTTTCCGAGCAGTACTTC. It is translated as CASSLNYPVVSEQYF.